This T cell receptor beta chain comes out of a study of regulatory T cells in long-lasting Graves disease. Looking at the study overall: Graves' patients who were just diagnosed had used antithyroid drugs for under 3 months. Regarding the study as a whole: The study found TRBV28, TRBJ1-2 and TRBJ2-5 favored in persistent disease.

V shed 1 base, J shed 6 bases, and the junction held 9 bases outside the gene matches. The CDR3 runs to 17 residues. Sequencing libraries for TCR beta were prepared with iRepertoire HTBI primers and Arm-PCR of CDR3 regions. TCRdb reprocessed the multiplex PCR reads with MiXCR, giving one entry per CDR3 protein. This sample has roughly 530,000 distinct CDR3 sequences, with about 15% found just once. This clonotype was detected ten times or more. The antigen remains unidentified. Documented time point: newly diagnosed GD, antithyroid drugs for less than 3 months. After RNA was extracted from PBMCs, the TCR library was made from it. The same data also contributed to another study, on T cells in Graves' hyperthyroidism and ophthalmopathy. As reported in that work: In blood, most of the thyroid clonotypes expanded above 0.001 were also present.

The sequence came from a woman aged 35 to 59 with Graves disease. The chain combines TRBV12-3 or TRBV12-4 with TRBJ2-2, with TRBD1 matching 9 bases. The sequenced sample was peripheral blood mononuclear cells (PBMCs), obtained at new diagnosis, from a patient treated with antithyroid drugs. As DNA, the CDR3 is TGTGCCAGCAGTTTAGTGGGACAGGGTGGTGTACCCGGGGAGCTGTTTTTT. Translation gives CASSLVGQGGVPGELFF.